The rows below give T cell receptor beta chains drawn from one sample of a study of cytomegalovirus exposure and HLA in healthy donors. TCRdb's copy holds only in-frame clones and misses some; the assay was immunoSEQ multiplex PCR. This table has some 150,000 clones, 65% to 85% appearing once. What was sequenced was PBMCs. All receptors come from a man aged 55 to 69 in good health and CMV-seronegative. CDR3s include the opening cysteine and the closing phenylalanine or tryptophan. Each record gives: J gene, V gene, CDR3 length, clone size, D gene, CDR3 DNA, CDR3 protein. A D gene is named only where the DNA matches it firmly. Some rows mark clone size as missing; the rest say once, few, many or name a class of expanded clone.

TRBJ1-1 TRBV5-1 15 NA NA TGCGCCAGCAGCTTCGATGGAGTATTGAACACTGAAGCTTTCTTT CASSFDGVLNTEAFF
TRBJ1-5 TRBV5-1 17 NA NA TGCGCCAGCAGCTTGGTCGCAGGGTCGGTGGTTGATCAGCCCCAGCATTTT CASSLVAGSVVDQPQHF
TRBJ1-6 TRBV30 15 NA TRBD1 TGTGCCTGGAGCGGACAGGTGGTCCGTAATTCACCCCTCCACTTT CAWSGQVVRNSPLHF
TRBJ2-2 TRBV27 15 NA TRBD2 TGTGCCAGCAGTAAACAGCGGGAGCCTCTCGGGGAGCTGTTTTTT CASSKQREPLGELFF
TRBJ1-2 TRBV5-1 15 NA NA TGCGCCAGCAGCTTTGGGGGCCAGGTTAAGGGTGGCTACACCTTC CASSFGGQVKGGYTF
TRBJ2-1 TRBV10-3 13 few TRBD1 TGTGCCGTGGGGACAGGGGGAAGGAATGAGCAGTTCTTC CAVGTGGRNEQFF
TRBJ2-7 TRBV6-6 15 NA TRBD1 TGTGCCAGCACCCCGGGCGGACAGGGTCCCTACGAGCAGTACTTC CASTPGGQGPYEQYF
TRBJ1-2 TRBV6-5 15 NA TRBD1 TGTGCCAGCAGTTACTCGAGAGACAGGGCGAGGGGCTACACCTTC CASSYSRDRARGYTF
TRBJ2-1 TRBV1 13 few NA TGCACCAACAAGCGGGGGGGCTGCCATGAGCAGTTCTTC CTNKRGGCHEQFF
TRBJ2-5 TRBV5-6 18 NA NA TGTGCCAGCAGCTTGGAGCATAGAGTTGACAGCCAGGGGGAGACCCAGTACTTC CASSLEHRVDSQGETQYF
TRBJ1-2 TRBV11-2 14 NA NA TGTGCCAGCAGCTTAGAGGGCAGCAACTATGGCTACACCTTC CASSLEGSNYGYTF
TRBJ1-4 TRBV27 14 NA NA TGTGCCAGCAGTTTAGGGTCAGGGGTCGGAAAACTGTTTTTT CASSLGSGVGKLFF
TRBJ2-7 TRBV7-2 12 NA NA TGTGCCAGCAGCTTAGACGAGGGCCCGAAGTACTTC CASSLDEGPKYF
TRBJ2-7 TRBV30 14 NA NA TGTGCCTGGAGTATCGGGGGAGCCTACTACGAGCAGTACTTC CAWSIGGAYYEQYF
TRBJ1-5 TRBV6-1 14 once NA TGTGCCAGCAACTCCAGGGAAATTGGTCAGCCCCAGCATTTT CASNSREIGQPQHF
TRBJ2-3 TRBV28 14 few TRBD2 TGTGCCAGCAGCCTAGCGGGAGCGGCAGATACGCAGTATTTT CASSLAGAADTQYF
TRBJ2-2 TRBV7-7 16 few TRBD2 TGTGCCAGCAGCTCCACCCCGGGACTAAACACCGGGGAGCTGTTTTTT CASSSTPGLNTGELFF
TRBJ2-3 TRBV21-1 18 NA NA TGTGCCAGCAGCAAAGTAAGATTTTGCGGGGGGGGACCAGATACGCAGTATTTT CASSKVRFCGGGPDTQYF
TRBJ1-5 TRBV29-1 15 NA TRBD1 TGCAGCGTAGGAACAGGGACAGGTGTTAATCAGCCCCAGCATTTT CSVGTGTGVNQPQHF
TRBJ1-2 TRBV5-1 14 NA TRBD1 TGCGCCAGCAGCTCGGGACAGGGGAATTGGGGCTACACCTTC CASSSGQGNWGYTF
TRBJ1-4 TRBV29-1 13 NA TRBD1 TGCAGCGTCCGGACAGGGGGTAATGAAAAACTGTTTTTT CSVRTGGNEKLFF
TRBJ2-2 TRBV18 16 NA TRBD2 TGTGCCAGCTCACCCCAAACGTCCCTAGCGGGAGTGGAGCTGTTTTTT CASSPQTSLAGVELFF
TRBJ1-2 TRBV4-1 17 NA NA TGCGCCAGCAGCCAAGATAAGGGAGACAGGAAAAACTATGGCTACACCTTC CASSQDKGDRKNYGYTF
TRBJ2-2 TRBV6-1 15 NA TRBD1 TGTGCCAGCAGGGAAACAGGGGATGGTACCGGGGAGCTGTTTTTT CASRETGDGTGELFF
TRBJ2-5 TRBV7-6 12 NA TRBD2 TGTGCCAGCACGCCGGGGGGGGAGACCCAGTACTTC CASTPGGETQYF
TRBJ1-1 TRBV6-5 15 few TRBD1 TGTGCCAGCAGTTACTCGTCAGGGGGGCGCGACGAAGCTTTCTTT CASSYSSGGRDEAFF
TRBJ1-2 TRBV2 13 NA NA TGTGCCAGCAGCCTAGGGGCTAACTATGGCTACACCTTC CASSLGANYGYTF
TRBJ1-4 TRBV10-3 15 NA NA TGTGCCATCAGTGAGGCGGACAGCCATAATGAAAAACTGTTTTTT CAISEADSHNEKLFF
TRBJ2-7 TRBV15 14 NA NA TGTGCCACCAGCAGAGATCAAGGGAGCTTTGAGCAGTACTTC CATSRDQGSFEQYF
TRBJ1-2 TRBV28 12 NA NA TGTGCCAGCAACGATCAGGGGAGTGGCTACACCTTC CASNDQGSGYTF
TRBJ1-2 TRBV7-2 15 NA TRBD1 TGTGCCAGCAGCTTAGTAGCAGGGGGGAACTATGGCTACACCTTC CASSLVAGGNYGYTF
TRBJ1-5 TRBV7-2 13 NA NA TGTGCCAGCAGCTCCCGATGGGGCCAGCCCCAGCATTTT CASSSRWGQPQHF
TRBJ2-2 TRBV7-9 18 NA TRBD2 TGTTCCAGCAGCTTAGCGGGAGGTCACTCTTTTAACACCGGGGAGCTGTTTTTT CSSSLAGGHSFNTGELFF
TRBJ2-7 TRBV6-5 14 NA TRBD1 TGTGCCAGCAGGCCAGGGACAGGGGCCTACGAGCAGTACTTC CASRPGTGAYEQYF
TRBJ2-5 TRBV4-2 15 once NA TGTGCCAGCAGCCCCGAGGGAGGGGGCCAAGAGACCCAGTACTTC CASSPEGGGQETQYF
TRBJ1-6 TRBV7-9 16 NA NA TGTGCCAGCAGCCCCATCCGGGACACTTATAATTCTCCCCTCCACTTT CASSPIRDTYNSPLHF
TRBJ2-3 TRBV5-4 15 NA NA TGTGCCAGCAGCTTGGGACTAGGGAGCACAGATACGCAGTATTTT CASSLGLGSTDTQYF
TRBJ1-2 TRBV19 13 NA TRBD1 TGTGCCAGTAGCCCCGGGACAGCGTATGGCTACACCTTC CASSPGTAYGYTF
TRBJ1-2 TRBV28 12 NA NA TGTGCCAGCAGTTTGAGGGACTATGGCTACACCTTC CASSLRDYGYTF
TRBJ1-5 TRBV11-2 14 once NA TGTGCCAGCAGCTTAGGTCTGGGAGGGGAGCCCCAGCATTTT CASSLGLGGEPQHF
TRBJ1-5 TRBV19 15 NA NA TGTGCCAGTAGTATAATACAGATAGGCAATCAGCCCCAGCATTTT CASSIIQIGNQPQHF
TRBJ2-5 TRBV2 15 NA NA TGTGCCAGCAGATCTTATAGCGACTCTCAAGAGACCCAGTACTTC CASRSYSDSQETQYF
TRBJ2-7 TRBV2 17 NA TRBD2 TGTGCCAGCAGTCCAAACTCGAGACTAGCGGGGTCCTACGAGCAGTACTTC CASSPNSRLAGSYEQYF
TRBJ2-2 TRBV9 15 NA TRBD2 TGTGCCAGCAGCACTAGCGGGAGGGCTAACGGGGAGCTGTTTTTT CASSTSGRANGELFF
TRBJ1-5 TRBV7-2 15 few NA TGTGCCAGCAGCTTAGCGGGGGGAGCCGGACAGCCCCAGCATTTT CASSLAGGAGQPQHF
TRBJ2-5 TRBV28 16 NA TRBD2 TGTGCCAGCAGCTTAAGACTAGCGGGCGCTCAAGAGACCCAGTACTTC CASSLRLAGAQETQYF
TRBJ2-1 TRBV28 14 NA NA TGTGCCAGCACTGCAGGGACTTCCTACAATGAGCAGTTCTTC CASTAGTSYNEQFF
TRBJ2-7 TRBV6-5 15 NA TRBD1 TGTGCCAGCAGTTACACGGGACAGCAAACCTACGAGCAGTACTTC CASSYTGQQTYEQYF
TRBJ1-3 TRBV7-9 16 NA NA TGTGCCAGCACCCCGGTGGGGCGTCCCTCTGGAAACACCATATATTTT CASTPVGRPSGNTIYF
TRBJ1-1 TRBV10-3 15 NA NA TGTGCCATCAGTGAGCAGGATTGGGTTCGTGGTGAAGCTTTCTTT CAISEQDWVRGEAFF
TRBJ2-7 TRBV30 12 NA NA TGTTCGTATCGCGGGGGCGGAAGGGAGCAGTACTTC CSYRGGGREQYF
TRBJ2-5 TRBV19 12 NA NA TGTGCCAGCAAGGGGTTTCAAGAGACCCAGTACTTC CASKGFQETQYF
TRBJ2-3 TRBV4-3 21 once TRBD2 TGCGCCAGCAGCCAAGATTTAGGGCTAGCGGGGGGGCCACCTAGCACAGATACGCAGTATTTT CASSQDLGLAGGPPSTDTQYF
TRBJ2-2 TRBV25-1 16 NA NA TGTGCCAGCAGTAGGGGCAAGGGAACGAACACCGGGGAGCTGTTTTTT CASSRGKGTNTGELFF
TRBJ1-6 TRBV11-2 13 NA NA TGTGCCAGCAGCCCAAGAGGAAATTCACCCCTCCACTTT CASSPRGNSPLHF